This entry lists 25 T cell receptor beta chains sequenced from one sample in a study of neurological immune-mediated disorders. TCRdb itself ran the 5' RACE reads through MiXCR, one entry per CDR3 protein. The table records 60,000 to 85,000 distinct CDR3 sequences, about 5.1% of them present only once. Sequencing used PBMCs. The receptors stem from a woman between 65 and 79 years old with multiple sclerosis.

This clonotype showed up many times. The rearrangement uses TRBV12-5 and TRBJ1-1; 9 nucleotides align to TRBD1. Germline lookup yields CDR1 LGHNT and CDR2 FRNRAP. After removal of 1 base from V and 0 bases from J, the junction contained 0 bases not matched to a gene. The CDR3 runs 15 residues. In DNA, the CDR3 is TGTGCTAGTGGTTTGGGGGACAGGGTGAACACTGAAGCTTTCTTT. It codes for CASGLGDRVNTEAFF.

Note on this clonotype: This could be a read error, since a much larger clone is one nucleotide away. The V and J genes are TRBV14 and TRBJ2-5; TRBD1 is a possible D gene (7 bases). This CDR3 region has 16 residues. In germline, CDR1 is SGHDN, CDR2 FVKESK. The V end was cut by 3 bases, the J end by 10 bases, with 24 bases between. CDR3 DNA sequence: TGTGCCAGCAGCCACCGACAGGGATTCACAGGGGAGGACCAGTACTTC. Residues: CASSHRQGFTGEDQYF.

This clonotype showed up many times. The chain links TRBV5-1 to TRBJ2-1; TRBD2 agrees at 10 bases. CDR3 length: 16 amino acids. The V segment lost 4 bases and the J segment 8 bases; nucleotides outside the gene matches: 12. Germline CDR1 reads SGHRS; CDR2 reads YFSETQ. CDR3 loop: CASSGQREGLYDEQFF. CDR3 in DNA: TGCGCCAGCAGCGGGCAGCGGGAGGGCCTGTACGATGAGCAGTTCTTC.

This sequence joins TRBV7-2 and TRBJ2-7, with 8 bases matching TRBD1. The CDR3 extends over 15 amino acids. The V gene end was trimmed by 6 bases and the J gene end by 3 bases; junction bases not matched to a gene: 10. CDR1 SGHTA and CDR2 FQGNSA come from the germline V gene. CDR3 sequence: CASRDRQGSGYEQYF. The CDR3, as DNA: TGTGCCAGCAGGGACCGACAGGGGTCGGGCTACGAGCAGTACTTC.

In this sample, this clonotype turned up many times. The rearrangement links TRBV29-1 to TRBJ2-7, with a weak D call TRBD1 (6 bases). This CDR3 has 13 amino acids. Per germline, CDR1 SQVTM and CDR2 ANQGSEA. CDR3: CSYSRDKTYEQYF. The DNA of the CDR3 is TGCAGTTACTCACGGGACAAGACCTACGAGCAGTACTTC.

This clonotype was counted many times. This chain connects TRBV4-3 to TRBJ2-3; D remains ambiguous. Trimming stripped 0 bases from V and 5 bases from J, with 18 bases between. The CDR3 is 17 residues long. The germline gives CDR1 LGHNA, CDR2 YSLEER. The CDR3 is CASSQDKIAQSGDTQYF. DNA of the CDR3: TGCGCCAGCAGCCAAGATAAAATAGCTCAGAGTGGAGATACGCAGTATTTT.

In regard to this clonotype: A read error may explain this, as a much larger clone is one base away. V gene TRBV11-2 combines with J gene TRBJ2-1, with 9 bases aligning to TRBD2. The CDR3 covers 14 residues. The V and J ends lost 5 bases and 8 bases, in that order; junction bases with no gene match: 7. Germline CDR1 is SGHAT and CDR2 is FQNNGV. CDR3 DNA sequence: TGTGCCAGCAGCATCACAATAGCGGGAGATGAGCAGTTCTTC. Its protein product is CASSITIAGDEQFF.

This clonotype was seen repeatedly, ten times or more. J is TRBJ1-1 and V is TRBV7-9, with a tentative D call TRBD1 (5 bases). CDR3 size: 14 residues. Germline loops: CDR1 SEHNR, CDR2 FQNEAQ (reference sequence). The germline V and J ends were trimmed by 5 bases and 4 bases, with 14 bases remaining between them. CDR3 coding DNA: TGTGCCAGCAGCCAAGGCGGGGGGGGCACTGAAGCTTTCTTT. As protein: CASSQGGGGTEAFF. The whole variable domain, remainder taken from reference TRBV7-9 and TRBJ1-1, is DTGVSQNPRHKITKRGQNVTFRCDPISEHNRLYWYRQTLGQGPEFLTYFQNEAQLEKSRLLSDRFSAERPKGSFSTLEIQRTEQGDSAMYLCASSQGGGGTEAFFGQGTRLTVV.

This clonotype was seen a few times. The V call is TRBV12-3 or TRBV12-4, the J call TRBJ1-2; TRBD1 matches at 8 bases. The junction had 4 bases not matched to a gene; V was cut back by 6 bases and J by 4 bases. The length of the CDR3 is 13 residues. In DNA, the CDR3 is TGTGCCAGCAGCCGGGGGACAGGCTATGGCTACACCTTC. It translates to CASSRGTGYGYTF.

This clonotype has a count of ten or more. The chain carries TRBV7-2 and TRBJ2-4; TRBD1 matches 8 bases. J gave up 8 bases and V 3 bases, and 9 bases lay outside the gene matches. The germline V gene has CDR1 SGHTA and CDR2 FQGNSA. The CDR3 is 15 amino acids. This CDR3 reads CASSLGSGGFYIQYF. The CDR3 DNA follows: TGTGCCAGCAGCTTGGGTTCAGGGGGCTTTTACATTCAGTACTTC.

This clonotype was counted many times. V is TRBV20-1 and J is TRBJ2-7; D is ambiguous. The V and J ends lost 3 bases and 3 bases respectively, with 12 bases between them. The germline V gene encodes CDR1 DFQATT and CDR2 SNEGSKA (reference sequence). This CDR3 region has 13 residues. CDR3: CSARPPTFYEQYF. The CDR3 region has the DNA TGCAGTGCTAGGCCACCGACCTTCTACGAGCAGTACTTC.

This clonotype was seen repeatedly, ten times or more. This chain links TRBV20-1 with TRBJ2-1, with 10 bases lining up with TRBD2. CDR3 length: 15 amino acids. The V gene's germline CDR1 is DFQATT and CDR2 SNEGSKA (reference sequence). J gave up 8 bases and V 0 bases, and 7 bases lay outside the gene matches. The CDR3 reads CSAREGASGSDEQFF. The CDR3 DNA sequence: TGCAGTGCTAGAGAGGGGGCTAGCGGGAGCGATGAGCAGTTCTTC.

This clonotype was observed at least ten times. The CDR3 sequence: CASSFSWDSSYEQYF. In nucleotides, the CDR3 is TGTGCCAGCAGCTTCTCTTGGGACAGTTCCTACGAGCAGTACTTC. The chain has TRBV5-5 and TRBJ2-7; TRBD1 matches 7 bases. Germline-derived CDR1 and CDR2 are SGHKS and YYEKEE (reference sequence). V was pared by 2 bases and J by 1 base, with 6 bases of the junction left unmatched. The CDR3 loop spans 15 amino acids. Drawing the rest from reference TRBV5-5 and TRBJ2-7, the complete variable domain is DAGVTQSPTHLIKTRGQQVTLRCSPISGHKSVSWYQQVLGQGPQFIFQYYEKEERGRGNFPDRFSARQFPNYSSELNVNALLLGDSALYLCASSFSWDSSYEQYFGPGTRLTVT.

DNA of the CDR3: TGCAGTGCTAGACCCGACGGGAGCAATCAGCCCCAGCATTTT. This encodes CSARPDGSNQPQHF. The chain recombines TRBV20-1 with TRBJ1-5; D ambiguous. The CDR3 loop spans 14 amino acids. Germline V CDR1 and CDR2: DFQATT, SNEGSKA (reference sequence). With 2 bases removed from V and 1 base from J, the gap between germline ends came to 9 bases.

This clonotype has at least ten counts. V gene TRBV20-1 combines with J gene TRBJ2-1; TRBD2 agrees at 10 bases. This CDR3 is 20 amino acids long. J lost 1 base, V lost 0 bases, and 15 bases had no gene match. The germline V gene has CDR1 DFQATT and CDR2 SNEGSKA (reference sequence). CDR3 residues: CSARDSARLAGVKSYNEQFF. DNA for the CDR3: TGCAGTGCTAGAGATAGTGCTCGGCTAGCGGGAGTTAAATCCTACAATGAGCAGTTCTTC.

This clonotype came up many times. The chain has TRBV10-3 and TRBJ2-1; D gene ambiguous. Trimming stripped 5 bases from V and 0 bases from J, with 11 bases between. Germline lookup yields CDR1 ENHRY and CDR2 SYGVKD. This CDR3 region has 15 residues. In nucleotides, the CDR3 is TGTGCCATCAGTAGCTCTCCGGACTCCTACAATGAGCAGTTCTTC. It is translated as CAISSSPDSYNEQFF.

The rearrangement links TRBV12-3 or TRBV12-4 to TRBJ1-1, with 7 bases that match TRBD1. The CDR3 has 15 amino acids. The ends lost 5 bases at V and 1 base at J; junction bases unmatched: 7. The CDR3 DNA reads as TGTGCCAGCAGTGATCCGGGACAGAAGAACACTGAAGCTTTCTTT. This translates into CASSDPGQKNTEAFF.

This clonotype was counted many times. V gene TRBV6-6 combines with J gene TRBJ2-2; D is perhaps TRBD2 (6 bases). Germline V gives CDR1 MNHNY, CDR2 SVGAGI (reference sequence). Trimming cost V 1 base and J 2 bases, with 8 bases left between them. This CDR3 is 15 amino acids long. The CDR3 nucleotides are TGTGCCAGCAGTTACTGGGACTCAAACACCGGGGAGCTGTTTTTT. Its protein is CASSYWDSNTGELFF.

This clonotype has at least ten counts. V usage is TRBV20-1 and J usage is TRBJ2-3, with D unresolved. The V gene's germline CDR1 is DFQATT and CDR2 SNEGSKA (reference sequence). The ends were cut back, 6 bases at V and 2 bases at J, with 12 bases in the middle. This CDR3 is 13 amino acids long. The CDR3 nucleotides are TGCAGTGCCGGGCCTTACAACACAGATACGCAGTATTTT. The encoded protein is CSAGPYNTDTQYF.

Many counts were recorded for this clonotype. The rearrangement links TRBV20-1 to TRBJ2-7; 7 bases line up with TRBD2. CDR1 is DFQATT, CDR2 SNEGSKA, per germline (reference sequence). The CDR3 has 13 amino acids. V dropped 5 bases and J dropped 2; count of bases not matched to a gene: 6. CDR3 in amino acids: CSAPSSGAYEQYF. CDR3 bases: TGCAGTGCTCCTTCTAGCGGAGCCTACGAGCAGTACTTC.

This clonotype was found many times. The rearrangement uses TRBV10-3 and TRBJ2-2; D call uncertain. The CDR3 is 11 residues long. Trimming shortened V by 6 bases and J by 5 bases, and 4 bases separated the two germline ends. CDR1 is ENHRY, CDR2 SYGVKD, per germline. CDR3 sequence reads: CAISQTGELFF. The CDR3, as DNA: TGTGCCATCAGCCAGACCGGGGAGCTGTTTTTT.

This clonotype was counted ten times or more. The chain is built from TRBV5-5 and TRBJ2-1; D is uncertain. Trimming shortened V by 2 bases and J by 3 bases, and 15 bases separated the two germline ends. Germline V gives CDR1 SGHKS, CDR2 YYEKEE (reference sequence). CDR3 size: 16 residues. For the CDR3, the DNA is TGTGCCAGCAGCTTCGGTTCTAACGGCCTCTACAATGAGCAGTTCTTC. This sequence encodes CASSFGSNGLYNEQFF.

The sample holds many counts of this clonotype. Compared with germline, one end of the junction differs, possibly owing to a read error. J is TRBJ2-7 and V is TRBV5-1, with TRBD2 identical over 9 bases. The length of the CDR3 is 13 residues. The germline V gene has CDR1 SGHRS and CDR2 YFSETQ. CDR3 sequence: CASSRELAGSPIF. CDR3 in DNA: TGCGCCAGCAGCCGAGAGCTAGCGGGGAGCCCAATCTTC.

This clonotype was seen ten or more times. CDR3 residues: CSARVASGSSEQYF. The CDR3 bases are TGCAGTGCTAGAGTCGCTAGCGGGAGTAGTGAGCAGTACTTC. This chain connects TRBV20-1 to TRBJ2-7; 10 bases match TRBD2. Germline V gives CDR1 DFQATT, CDR2 SNEGSKA (reference sequence). Trimming removed 1 base from V and 7 bases from J; junction bases left unmatched: 7. The CDR3 runs 14 residues.

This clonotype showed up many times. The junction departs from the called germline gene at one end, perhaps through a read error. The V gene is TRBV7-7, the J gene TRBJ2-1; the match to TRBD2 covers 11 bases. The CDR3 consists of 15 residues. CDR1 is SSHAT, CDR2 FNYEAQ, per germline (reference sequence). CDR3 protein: CASSQTGTSGNEQFF. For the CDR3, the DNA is TGTGCTAGCAGCCAAACCGGGACTAGCGGCAATGAGCAGTTCTTC. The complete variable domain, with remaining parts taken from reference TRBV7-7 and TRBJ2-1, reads GAGVSQSPRYKVTKRGQDVTLRCDPISSHATLYWYQQALGQGPEFLTYFNYEAQPDKSGLPSDRFSAERPEGSISTLTIQRTEQRDSAMYRCASSQTGTSGNEQFFGPGTRLTVL.